This T cell receptor beta chain was observed in a study of CD8 T cells in Susac syndrome. V lost 6 bases and J 4 bases, leaving 10 bases between the germline ends. Germline V gene lookup returns CDR1 MNHEY and CDR2 SVGAGI. The CDR3 consists of 13 residues. Random hexamers were used to reverse transcribe 0.5 to 1 ug of RNA. Via MiXCR, TCRdb re-called the immunoSEQ multiplex PCR reads, giving one row per CDR3 protein. The data contain about 300,000 distinct CDR3 sequences, approximately 89% of them singletons. The chain has TRBV6-5 and TRBJ2-1; tentative D call: TRBD2 (6 bases). This clonotype was obtained from a human donor with multiple sclerosis. Source material: CD8+ T cells from PBMCs. CDR3 in amino acids: CASSPGTYNEQFF. In DNA, the CDR3 is TGTGCCAGCAGCCCCGGGACTTACAATGAGCAGTTCTTC.